This T cell receptor (beta chain) derives from a study of T-cell reconstitution after alpha-beta-depleted transplantation in children. Unique molecular identifiers were incorporated during preparation of the TCRbeta library. Each CDR3 protein is one row after TCRdb ran MiXCR on the PCR reads. The table shows roughly 400,000 distinct CDR3 sequences, with roughly 22% occurring only once. Germline CDR1 MNHEY, CDR2 SVGAGI. V shed 2 bases and J shed 0 bases, with 13 bases lying between them. CDR3 length: 16 residues. The clonotype comes from a human donor who donated a stem cell graft to a child with acute myeloid leukemia. The material was PBMCs from the stem cell graft donor, obtained from the stem cell graft. This sequence joins TRBV6-5 and TRBJ2-5; TRBD2 is a possible D gene (5 bases). This chain's CDR3 is CASSYTSLADQETQYF. CDR3 nucleotide sequence: TGTGCCAGCAGTTACACGTCTCTAGCAGACCAAGAGACCCAGTACTTC.